This T cell receptor (beta chain) was documented in a study of T cell changes during pregnancy in multiple sclerosis. The CDR3 is made up of 16 amino acids. Unmatched junction bases numbered 3, after V lost 4 bases and J lost 0 bases. Germline V CDR1 and CDR2: KGHSH, LQKENI. Method: immunoSEQ multiplex PCR; TCRdb's copy keeps in-frame clones and lacks some. The table records 85,000 to 100,000 clones, 85% to 95% of them present only once. The TCR originated in a female donor with multiple sclerosis, enrolled in a pregnancy study. The chain is built from TRBV18 and TRBJ1-3, with 10 positions matching TRBD1. The source material was peripheral blood, sampled in the first trimester of pregnancy. CDR3 DNA sequence: TGTGCCAGCTCACGGACAGGGGGAATCTCTGGAAACACCATATATTTT. Its translation: CASSRTGGISGNTIYF.